This T cell receptor beta chain was profiled in a study of T cells in women clearing cervical HPV infection. Clones were read by immunoSEQ multiplex PCR, and TCRdb kept only the in-frame ones, dropping some. Its clone listing holds over 20,000 clones. The TCR comes from a woman aged 18-70 years with a cervical HPV16 infection that either progressed to CIN3+ or cleared (not recorded which). Material for sequencing was blood buffy coat.

The CDR3: CASSIGLAGLDTQYF. The sequenced CDR3 bases are TGCGCCAGCAGCATAGGACTAGCGGGGTTAGATACG. The chain uses TRBV5-1 and TRBJ2-3, with 12 bases identical to TRBD2. Coverage ceases 3 residues before the CDR3 finishes, and the germline J gene fills in the end. CDR3 size: 15 residues. CDR1 and CDR2 from the germline V gene are SGHRS and YFSETQ. V lost 4 bases to trimming and J lost 5 bases; unmatched junction nucleotides: 5.